These T cell receptor beta chains were read from a single sample in a study of shared clonotypes between healthy human individuals. Method: immunoSEQ multiplex PCR; TCRdb's copy keeps in-frame clones and lacks some. The data contain over a million clones, about 96% of them singletons. The sequenced material came from naive CD4+ T cells sorted from blood. The source of these receptors is a man younger than 45 in good health. Each CDR3 is given with its conserved first and last residue. The order of the fields is CDR3 length, V gene, J gene, D gene, clone size, CDR3 DNA, CDR3 protein. D genes are given only for firm matches. Part of the rows lack a size; the others show once, few, many or a class for expanded clones.

length: 13
V: TRBV11-2
J: TRBJ2-2
D: .
size: .
DNA: TGTGCCAGCAGCCAAACAGGGCCCGGGGAGCTGTTTTTT
CDR3: CASSQTGPGELFF

length: 13
V: TRBV28
J: TRBJ2-7
D: .
size: .
DNA: TGTGCCAGCATCTCGACCGCTAGGTACGAGCAGTACTTC
CDR3: CASISTARYEQYF

length: 17
V: TRBV7-7
J: TRBJ2-7
D: TRBD1
size: .
DNA: TGTGCCAGCAGCTTCGGGACAGGGGTGTCCCCTACCTACGAGCAGTACTTC
CDR3: CASSFGTGVSPTYEQYF

length: 13
V: TRBV7-9
J: TRBJ1-2
D: .
size: .
DNA: TGTGCCAGCAGCTTACCGTGGGCGGCGGGCTACACCTTC
CDR3: CASSLPWAAGYTF

length: 13
V: TRBV10-3
J: TRBJ2-1
D: .
size: .
DNA: TGTGCCATCAGGAAGGACTTAAGTAATGAGCAGTTCTTC
CDR3: CAIRKDLSNEQFF

length: 13
V: TRBV27
J: TRBJ2-5
D: TRBD1
size: .
DNA: TGTGCCAGCTGGCACAGGGGGCGTCCGACCCAGTACTTC
CDR3: CASWHRGRPTQYF

length: 15
V: TRBV6-4
J: TRBJ1-1
D: TRBD1
size: .
DNA: TGTGCCAGAAGTTTCGACAGGGGGCGCGAAACTGAAGCTTTCTTT
CDR3: CARSFDRGRETEAFF

length: 16
V: TRBV18
J: TRBJ2-2
D: .
size: .
DNA: TGTGCCAGCTCACTATCAGCAGGGTCCGACACCGGGGAGCTGTTTTTT
CDR3: CASSLSAGSDTGELFF

length: 14
V: TRBV18
J: TRBJ2-7
D: TRBD1
size: .
DNA: TGTGCCAGCTCACATTCGGGACAGACCTACGAGCAGTACTTC
CDR3: CASSHSGQTYEQYF

length: 13
V: TRBV11-2
J: TRBJ2-1
D: .
size: .
DNA: TGTGCCAGCAGCTTCGGCGTCGAAAATGAGCAGTTCTTC
CDR3: CASSFGVENEQFF

length: 16
V: TRBV28
J: TRBJ2-7
D: TRBD1
size: .
DNA: TGTGCCAGCAGTTTGGGCAGGGGGCTTTCCTTCTACGAGCAGTACTTC
CDR3: CASSLGRGLSFYEQYF

length: 14
V: TRBV18
J: TRBJ2-1
D: TRBD2
size: .
DNA: TGTGCCAGCTCACTAGCGGGTGCCTACAATGAGCAGTTCTTC
CDR3: CASSLAGAYNEQFF

length: 14
V: TRBV30
J: TRBJ1-3
D: .
size: .
DNA: TGTGCCTGTTCGGGCCTCCGCTCTGGAAACACCATATATTTT
CDR3: CACSGLRSGNTIYF

length: 15
V: TRBV29-1
J: TRBJ2-7
D: TRBD2
size: many
DNA: TGCAGCGTTCGACTGGGACTAGCGGGGATCTACGAGCAGTACTTC
CDR3: CSVRLGLAGIYEQYF

length: 15
V: TRBV18
J: TRBJ2-3
D: .
size: .
DNA: TGTGCCAGCTCACCGCTAGGAGTCGGTCCAGATACGCAGTATTTT
CDR3: CASSPLGVGPDTQYF

length: 15
V: TRBV9
J: TRBJ2-3
D: .
size: .
DNA: TGTGCCAGCAGCTTCTCTACAGGTGGGACAGATACGCAGTATTTT
CDR3: CASSFSTGGTDTQYF

length: 15
V: TRBV28
J: TRBJ1-5
D: TRBD1
size: once
DNA: TGTGCCAGCAGTTCCGCCCCAGGGGGTGATCAGCCCCAGCATTTT
CDR3: CASSSAPGGDQPQHF

length: 15
V: TRBV10-3
J: TRBJ2-1
D: .
size: .
DNA: TGTGCCATCAGTGAGTCGACGGGGCGAGACAATGAGCAGTTCTTC
CDR3: CAISESTGRDNEQFF

length: 18
V: TRBV28
J: TRBJ2-3
D: TRBD1
size: .
DNA: TGTGCCAGCAGCTCACCAGGTACAGGGGGCAGGTACACAGATACGCAGTATTTT
CDR3: CASSSPGTGGRYTDTQYF

length: 15
V: TRBV5-4
J: TRBJ2-1
D: TRBD2
size: .
DNA: TGTGCCAGCAGTTCACCGGGACTAGCCATTGAAGAGCAGTTCTTC
CDR3: CASSSPGLAIEEQFF

length: 18
V: TRBV5-1
J: TRBJ2-5
D: TRBD2
size: .
DNA: TGCGCCAGCAGCTTGGTTAATCTAGCGGGAGGGCGAGGAGAGACCCAGTACTTC
CDR3: CASSLVNLAGGRGETQYF

length: 17
V: TRBV7-2
J: TRBJ2-5
D: TRBD2
size: .
DNA: TGTGCCAGCAGCAGGCAGGTCGGGGGGGCGAACCAAGAGACCCAGTACTTC
CDR3: CASSRQVGGANQETQYF

length: 16
V: TRBV5-1
J: TRBJ2-1
D: TRBD2
size: .
DNA: TGCGCCAGCAGCTTGGGCGGCGGGAGCTCCTACAATGAGCAGTTCTTC
CDR3: CASSLGGGSSYNEQFF

length: 15
V: TRBV28
J: TRBJ1-5
D: .
size: .
DNA: TGTGCCAGCAGGATAGAGGAGGGTAAGGGACAGCCCCAGCATTTT
CDR3: CASRIEEGKGQPQHF

length: 17
V: TRBV7-2
J: TRBJ2-3
D: .
size: .
DNA: TGTGCCAGCAGCTTAGAGGGTAGCCCTAGAGCCGGAGATACGCAGTATTTT
CDR3: CASSLEGSPRAGDTQYF

length: 15
V: TRBV7-6
J: TRBJ2-5
D: .
size: .
DNA: TGTGCCAGCAGCTTAGCGTTAAAGTTCCAAGAGACCCAGTACTTC
CDR3: CASSLALKFQETQYF

length: 15
V: TRBV9
J: TRBJ1-3
D: .
size: .
DNA: TGTGCCAGCAGCGTAGAGGCAGGCCCTGGAAACACCATATATTTT
CDR3: CASSVEAGPGNTIYF

length: 12
V: TRBV29-1
J: TRBJ1-3
D: .
size: .
DNA: TGCAGCGTTGGAGGGCAAGGAAACACCATATATTTT
CDR3: CSVGGQGNTIYF

length: 14
V: TRBV2
J: TRBJ2-5
D: .
size: .
DNA: TGTGCCAGCACGGGGACGGCGGGGCAAGAGACCCAGTACTTC
CDR3: CASTGTAGQETQYF

length: 15
V: TRBV14
J: TRBJ2-2
D: .
size: .
DNA: TGTGCCAGCAGCCAGGCAGGGCGACGCACCGGGGAGCTGTTTTTT
CDR3: CASSQAGRRTGELFF

length: 16
V: TRBV19
J: TRBJ2-1
D: .
size: .
DNA: TGTGCCAGTAGCCTCAATCCGCTCTCTAGGGACAATGAGCAGTTCTTC
CDR3: CASSLNPLSRDNEQFF

length: 15
V: TRBV28
J: TRBJ2-1
D: TRBD1
size: .
DNA: TGTGCCAGCAGTTTGGGGACAGGGTTTTACAATGAGCAGTTCTTC
CDR3: CASSLGTGFYNEQFF

length: 19
V: TRBV27
J: TRBJ2-1
D: TRBD2
size: .
DNA: TGTGCCAGCAGTTTATCTCCAGTACTAGCGGGAGTGGGAAAGGATGAGCAGTTCTTC
CDR3: CASSLSPVLAGVGKDEQFF

length: 14
V: TRBV2
J: TRBJ2-1
D: TRBD2
size: .
DNA: TGTGCCAGCACTGGACTAGCGGGCTACAATGAGCAGTTCTTC
CDR3: CASTGLAGYNEQFF